Each of the 6 T cell receptor beta chains below was sequenced from the same sample in a study of shared clonotypes between healthy human individuals (dated by TCRdb to 2018 to 2021). The library relied on the immunoSEQ multiplex PCR assay. In its TCRdb copy, this immuneACCESS table keeps in-frame sequences only and misses some clones. Where compared with another copy, unresolved V genes explain less than half of these, and the others have no known cause. This sample comprises about 680,000 clones, about two thirds of them detected only once. The ten largest account for 1.8% of the sample. Sequences were obtained from memory CD4+ T cells sorted from blood. The sample's cell subset or site label, decoded: CD45RA-negative fraction. Receptor source: a woman aged 25 to 39 in good health.

The gene calls are TRBV28 and TRBJ2-1; D not resolved. Per germline, CDR1 MDHEN and CDR2 SYDVKM. V lost 0 bases to trimming and J lost 8 bases, with 14 bases between them. This CDR3 comprises 15 residues. Written as DNA, the CDR3 is TGTGCCAGCAGTTTATGGGGCCTTAGCATGGATGAGCAGTTCTTC. This encodes CASSLWGLSMDEQFF.

Only one count was recorded for this clone. J is TRBJ2-3 and V is TRBV5-1; D is perhaps TRBD1 (6 bases). Germline-derived CDR1 and CDR2 are SGHRS and YFSETQ. V was shortened by 0 bases and J by 5 bases, with 13 bases between the two germline ends. The CDR3 length is 15 residues. The CDR3 DNA is TGCGCCAGCAGCTTGGTTTCCCTAGGGGGAGATACGCAGTATTTT. Residues: CASSLVSLGGDTQYF.

Worth noting for this clone: The same CDR3 arises from other DNA sequences in this sample as well. The chain couples TRBV28 to TRBJ1-1; no reliable D call. Germline-derived CDR1 and CDR2 are MDHEN and SYDVKM. Trimming cost V 3 bases and J 3 bases, with 5 bases left between them. This CDR3 contains 12 residues. CDR3 loop: CASSLGYTEAFF. CDR3 sequence (DNA): TGTGCCAGCAGTTTGGGCTACACTGAAGCTTTCTTT.

V is TRBV29-1 and J is TRBJ2-5, with a tentative D call TRBD1 (5 bases). V gave up 7 bases and J gave up 7 bases, with 19 bases separating them. Germline V gene data show CDR1 as SQVTM and CDR2 as ANQGSEA. The CDR3 is 13 amino acids. The CDR3 region is CSATPGLEMTQYF. Here the CDR3 DNA reads TGCAGCGCCACCCCAGGGTTAGAGATGACCCAGTACTTC.

This clone came up many times. V is TRBV2 and J is TRBJ2-2; 11 nucleotides align to TRBD2. The CDR3 totals 16 residues. V lost 4 bases and J lost 7; bases outside the gene matches: 8. CDR1 is SNHLY and CDR2 is FYNNEI in the germline V gene. CDR3 nucleotides: TGTGCCAGCAGTGTAAGGCTAGCGGGAGGTGGCGGGGAGCTGTTTTTT. This translates into CASSVRLAGGGGELFF.

The CDR3 sequence: CASSPFAYQGTGGYTF. For the CDR3, the DNA is TGTGCCAGCAGCCCGTTTGCTTACCAGGGGACGGGTGGCTACACCTTC. This chain connects TRBV7-9 to TRBJ1-2, with D tentatively TRBD1 (6 bases). The CDR3 is 16 amino acids. The germline V gene has CDR1 SEHNR and CDR2 FQNEAQ (reference sequence). Trimming removed 5 bases at V and 7 bases at J, with 23 bases between.